These 2 T cell receptor beta chains came from one sample sequenced in a study of cytotoxic CD8 clonotypes in ibrutinib-treated CLL. Libraries were prepared by immunoSEQ multiplex PCR; TCRdb keeps only in-frame clonotypes and omits some of them. Of 150,000 or so clones listed, roughly 77% are singletons. This material consisted of PBMCs, taken after 12 months of ibrutinib treatment. All receptors derive from a human donor with chronic lymphocytic leukemia.

V and J are TRBV9 and TRBJ1-4; 8 bases match TRBD1. Germline CDR1 reads SGDLS; CDR2 reads YYNGEE. The CDR3 totals 17 residues. V dropped 3 bases and J dropped 8; count of bases not matched to a gene: 15. The CDR3 DNA reads as TGTGCCAGCAGCGCCTACCAATACGACAGGGGACGAGAAAAACTGTTTTTT. Protein: CASSAYQYDRGREKLFF.

The V gene is TRBV7-3, the J gene TRBJ2-4; 10 nucleotides agree with TRBD1. The CDR3 spans 14 residues. Germline lookup yields CDR1 SGHTA and CDR2 FQGTGA. Unmatched junction bases numbered 5, after V lost 5 bases and J lost 7 bases. This CDR3 reads CASSPDRGGNIQYF. The CDR3 bases are TGTGCCAGCAGCCCGGACAGGGGGGGTAACATTCAGTACTTC.